The clone carrying this T cell receptor beta chain was counted a few times. The sample comes from a study of CD8 T cells in ankylosing spondylitis. In TCRdb, the 5' RACE reads were re-called with MiXCR into one record per CDR3 protein. Among under 400,000 distinct CDR3 sequences listed, under 14% were seen once. This clonotype was sampled from a female donor with ankylosing spondylitis or in good health (not recorded which). Sample: blood, either unsorted or a sorted T cell fraction (not recorded which).

The CDR3 region is CASCVMNSPLHF. As DNA, the CDR3 is TGTGCCAGCTGTGTGATGAATTCACCCCTCCACTTT. The V gene is TRBV12-3 or TRBV12-4, the J gene TRBJ1-6; D unclear. Trimming shortened V by 8 bases and J by 7 bases, and 9 bases separated the two germline ends. The CDR3 runs to 12 residues.